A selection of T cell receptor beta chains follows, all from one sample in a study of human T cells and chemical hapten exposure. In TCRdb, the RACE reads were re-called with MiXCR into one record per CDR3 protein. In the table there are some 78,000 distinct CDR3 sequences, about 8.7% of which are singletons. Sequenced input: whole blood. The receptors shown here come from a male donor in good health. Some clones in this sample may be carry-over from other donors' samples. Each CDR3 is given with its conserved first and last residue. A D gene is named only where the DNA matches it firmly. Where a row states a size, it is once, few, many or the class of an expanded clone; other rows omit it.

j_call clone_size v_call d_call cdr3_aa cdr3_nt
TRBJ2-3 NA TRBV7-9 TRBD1 CASSQIMWDRGRADTQYF TGTGCCAGCAGCCAGATAATGTGGGACAGGGGTCGGGCAGATACGCAGTATTTT
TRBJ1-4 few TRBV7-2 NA CASRGGTGGSEKLFF TGTGCCAGCAGGGGGGGAACCGGTGGGAGTGAAAAACTGTTTTTT
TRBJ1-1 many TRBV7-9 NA CASSLVRPSGTEAFF TGTGCCAGCAGCTTAGTACGGCCCTCGGGCACTGAAGCTTTCTTT
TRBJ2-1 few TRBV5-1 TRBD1 CASSLVSTGGKDEQFF TGCGCCAGCAGCTTGGTTAGTACAGGGGGTAAGGATGAGCAGTTCTTC
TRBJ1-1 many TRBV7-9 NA CASSSGSGTEAFF TGTGCCAGCAGCTCAGGGTCAGGCACTGAAGCTTTCTTT
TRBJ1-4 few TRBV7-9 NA CASSLFLGPNEKLFF TGTGCCAGCAGCTTATTCCTCGGGCCGAATGAAAAACTGTTTTTT
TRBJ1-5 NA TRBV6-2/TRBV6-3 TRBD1 CASSLRTGSTSWNQPQHF TGTGCCAGCAGCTTACGGACAGGGTCGACCTCTTGGAATCAGCCCCAGCATTTT
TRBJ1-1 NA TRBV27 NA CASSMTSRNTEAFF TGTGCCAGCAGCATGACATCCCGGAACACTGAAGCTTTCTTT
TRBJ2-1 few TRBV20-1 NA CSARRQREQFF TGCAGTGCTAGGAGGCAGCGGGAGCAGTTCTTC
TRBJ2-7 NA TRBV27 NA CASQGHHEQYF TGTGCCAGCCAGGGGCACCACGAGCAGTACTTC
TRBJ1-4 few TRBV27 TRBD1 CASSSEGAVYEKLFF TGTGCCAGCAGTTCCGAGGGGGCAGTTTATGAAAAACTGTTTTTT
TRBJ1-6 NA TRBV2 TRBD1 CASRWGTDYNSPLHF TGTGCCAGCAGATGGGGGACAGATTATAATTCACCCCTCCACTTT
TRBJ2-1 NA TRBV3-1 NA CASSPPLGDRKQFF TGTGCCAGCAGCCCACCCCTCGGGGATAGGAAGCAGTTCTTC
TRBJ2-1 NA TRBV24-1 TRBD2 CATSDPSGGEDEQFF TGTGCCACCAGTGATCCTAGCGGGGGGGAGGATGAGCAGTTCTTC
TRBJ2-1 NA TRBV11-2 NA CASSLVESSYNEQFF TGTGCCAGCAGCTTAGTGGAAAGCTCCTACAATGAGCAGTTCTTC
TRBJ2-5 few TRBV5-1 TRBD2 CASSATTSGTETQYF TGCGCCAGCAGCGCCACGACTAGCGGAACTGAGACCCAGTACTTC
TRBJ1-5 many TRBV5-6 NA CASSLGQGRNQPQHF TGTGCCAGCAGCTTGGGGCAGGGGAGGAATCAGCCCCAGCATTTT
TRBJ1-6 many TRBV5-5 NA CASSLGRWTDGPPLHF TGTGCCAGCAGCTTGGGAAGGTGGACGGATGGCCCACCCCTCCACTTT
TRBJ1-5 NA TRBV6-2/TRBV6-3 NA CASSYSRDISSLGNQPQHF TGTGCCAGCAGTTACTCCCGGGACATCTCCTCACTTGGCAATCAGCCCCAGCATTTT
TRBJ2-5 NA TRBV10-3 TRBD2 CAISDLAGGETQYF TGTGCCATCAGTGATCTAGCGGGAGGGGAGACCCAGTACTTC
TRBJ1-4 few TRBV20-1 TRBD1 CSARGPGTGGDDEKLFF TGCAGTGCTAGGGGTCCCGGGACAGGGGGCGATGACGAAAAACTGTTTTTT
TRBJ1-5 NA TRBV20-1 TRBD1 CSATGQGRDQPQHF TGCAGTGCCACAGGACAGGGGAGAGATCAGCCCCAGCATTTT
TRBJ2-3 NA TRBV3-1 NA CASSQDTGTSTDTQYF TGTGCCAGCAGCCAAGATACGGGTACTAGCACAGATACGCAGTATTTT
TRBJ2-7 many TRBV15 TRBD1 CATSRDTGQLYEQYF TGTGCCACCAGCAGAGACACGGGACAGCTCTACGAGCAGTACTTC
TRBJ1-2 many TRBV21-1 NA CASSKVVEGQGDGYTF TGTGCCAGCAGCAAAGTCGTGGAAGGACAGGGGGATGGCTACACCTTC
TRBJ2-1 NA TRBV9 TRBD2 CASSLNGLAGGNEQFF TGTGCCAGCAGCCTAAACGGACTAGCGGGTGGCAATGAGCAGTTCTTC
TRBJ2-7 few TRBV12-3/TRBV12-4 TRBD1 CASSPGTAYEQYF TGTGCCAGCAGTCCCGGGACAGCCTACGAGCAGTACTTC
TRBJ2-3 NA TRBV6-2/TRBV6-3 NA CATTNPGGSTDTQYF TGTGCCACCACAAACCCTGGCGGCTCCACAGATACGCAGTATTTT
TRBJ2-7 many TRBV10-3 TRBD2 CAISEFGRDEQYF TGTGCCATCAGTGAATTCGGGAGGGACGAGCAGTACTTC
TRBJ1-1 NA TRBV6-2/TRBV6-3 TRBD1 CASSTPPGGKNTEAFF TGTGCCAGCAGTACCCCGCCAGGGGGTAAGAACACTGAAGCTTTCTTT
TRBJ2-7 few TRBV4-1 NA CASSQDLRYEQYF TGCGCCAGCAGCCAAGACCTCCGGTACGAGCAGTACTTC
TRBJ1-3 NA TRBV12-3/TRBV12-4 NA CASSLDNSGNTIYF TGTGCCAGCAGTCTGGACAACTCTGGAAACACCATATATTTT
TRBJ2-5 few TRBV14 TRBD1 CASSPMDRVETQYF TGTGCCAGCAGCCCAATGGACAGGGTGGAGACCCAGTACTTC
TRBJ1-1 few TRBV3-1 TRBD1 CASSREGTAGTEAFF TGTGCCAGCAGCCGAGAGGGGACAGCGGGCACTGAAGCTTTCTTT
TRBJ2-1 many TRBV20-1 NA CSASRLGDNEQFF TGCAGTGCGAGTAGGCTAGGGGACAATGAGCAGTTCTTC
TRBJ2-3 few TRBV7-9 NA CASSRRREGQDTQYF TGTGCCAGCAGCCGGAGACGGGAAGGACAAGATACGCAGTATTTT
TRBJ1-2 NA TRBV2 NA CASSPRDAGPYGYTF TGTGCCAGCAGTCCCCGGGACGCCGGCCCGTATGGCTACACCTTC
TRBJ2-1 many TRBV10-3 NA CAIREANEQFF TGTGCCATCAGGGAGGCAAATGAGCAGTTCTTC
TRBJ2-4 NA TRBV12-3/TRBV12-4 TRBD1 CASSDRGPKNIQYF TGTGCCAGCAGCGACAGGGGCCCCAAAAACATTCAGTACTTC
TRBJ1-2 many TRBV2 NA CASSEDYTPYTF TGTGCCAGCAGTGAAGATTATACCCCCTACACCTTC
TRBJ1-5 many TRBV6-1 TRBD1 CASRQQGTTLLYSNQPQHF TGTGCCAGCAGACAACAGGGGACTACTCTCCTATATAGCAATCAGCCCCAGCATTTT
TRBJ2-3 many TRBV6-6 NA CASSYRARGTDTQYF TGTGCCAGCAGTTACAGGGCGAGGGGCACAGATACGCAGTATTTT
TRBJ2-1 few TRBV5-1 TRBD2 CASSLGRGGQFF TGCGCCAGCAGCTTGGGACGGGGGGGGCAGTTCTTC
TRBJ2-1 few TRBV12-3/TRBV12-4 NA CASSPSPSSYNEQFF TGTGCCAGCAGTCCCAGCCCAAGCTCCTACAATGAGCAGTTCTTC
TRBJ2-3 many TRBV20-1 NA CSARDLRGSTDTQYF TGCAGTGCTAGAGATCTGCGGGGTAGCACAGATACGCAGTATTTT
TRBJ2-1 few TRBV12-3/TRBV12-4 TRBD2 CASSLAGPYNEQFF TGTGCCAGCAGTCTAGCGGGACCTTACAATGAGCAGTTCTTC
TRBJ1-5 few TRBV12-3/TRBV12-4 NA CASSPQRDQPQHF TGTGCCAGCAGTCCCCAAAGAGATCAGCCCCAGCATTTT
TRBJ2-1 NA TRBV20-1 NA CSARERIAPYNEQFF TGCAGTGCTAGAGAACGGATAGCACCCTACAATGAGCAGTTCTTC
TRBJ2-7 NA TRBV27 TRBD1 CASSSGQGGTYEQYF TGTGCCAGCAGTTCGGGACAGGGCGGGACCTACGAGCAGTACTTC
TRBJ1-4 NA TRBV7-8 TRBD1 CASSITRDRGREKLFF TGTGCCAGCAGCATCACCCGGGACAGGGGGCGTGAAAAACTGTTTTTT
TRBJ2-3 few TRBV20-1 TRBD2 CSATLAASTDTQYF TGCAGTGCGACACTAGCGGCGAGCACAGATACGCAGTATTTT
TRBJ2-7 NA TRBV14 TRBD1 CASSRPGQGKYEQYF TGTGCCAGCAGCCGGCCCGGACAGGGGAAGTACGAGCAGTACTTC
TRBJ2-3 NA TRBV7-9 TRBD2 CASSEAGTYSSTDTQYF TGTGCCAGCAGCGAAGCGGGGACGTATAGTAGCACAGATACGCAGTATTTT